The 26 T cell receptor beta chains below were found in one sample sequenced in a study of CXCR3-negative and CXCR3-positive naive CD8 T cells. Findings of the study overall: TRB CDR3s were more hydrophobic in CXCR3-positive than in CXCR3-negative naive cells.

These receptors' antigens are unknown. It was by 5' RACE with UMI labels that the TRB cDNA libraries were prepared. TCRdb reprocessed the 5' RACE reads and keeps a single row for each CDR3 protein, giving no DNA. This table holds approximately 88,000 distinct CDR3 sequences. Specimen: naive CXCR3+ CD8+ T cells from blood. Subset described: CD45RO-CCR7+CD27+CD95- naive CD8+ T cells expressing CXCR3 (TNR3+). Receptor source: a human donor in good health. Some clones in this sample may be carry-over from other donors' samples.

This chain joins TRBV28 and TRBJ2-2; TCRdb's D call, TRBD2, is unchecked because there is no DNA. Germline-derived CDR1 and CDR2 are MDHEN and SYDVKM. This CDR3 contains 16 residues. The CDR3 spells CASSSAAGEETGELFF.

This chain uses TRBV14 with TRBJ2-7; TCRdb selects TRBD1, and the lack of DNA leaves this call unchecked. CDR3 length: 15 amino acids. CDR1 and CDR2 from the germline V gene are SGHDN and FVKESK. The CDR3 is CASSRIRDRVGEQYF. Drawing the rest from reference TRBV14 and TRBJ2-7, the complete variable domain is EAGVTQFPSHSVIEKGQTVTLRCDPISGHDNLYWYRRVMGKEIKFLLHFVKESKQDESGMPNNRFLAERTGGTYSTLKVQPAELEDSGVYFCASSRIRDRVGEQYFGPGTRLTVT.

J is TRBJ1-1 and V is TRBV20-1; TCRdb reports TRBD1, a call that lacks DNA to check it against. The germline V gene encodes CDR1 DFQATT and CDR2 SNEGSKA (reference sequence). The CDR3 loop spans 12 amino acids. The chain's CDR3 is CSPRETGAEAFF.

This chain connects TRBV15 to TRBJ1-6; TCRdb reports TRBD1, a call that lacks DNA to check it against. CDR3 length equals 18 residues. Germline values: CDR1 LNHNV, CDR2 YYDKDF (reference sequence). The CDR3 protein is CATSRDLGAGTGDSPLHF. Full variable domain (rest looked up from reference TRBV15 and TRBJ1-6): DAMVIQNPRYQVTQFGKPVTLSCSQTLNHNVMYWYQQKSSQAPKLLFHYYDKDFNNEADTPDNFQSRRPNTSFCFLDIRSPGLGDTAMYLCATSRDLGAGTGDSPLHFGNGTRLTVT.

The chain employs TRBV3-1 and TRBJ2-3; absent DNA, TCRdb's TRBD1 call cannot be checked. CDR1 is LGHDT, CDR2 YNNKEL, per germline (reference sequence). This CDR3 has 14 amino acids. This CDR3 is CATTGGRGTDTQYF.

The chain joins TRBV10-3 to TRBJ1-1; the TRBD1 assignment by TCRdb is unverifiable without DNA. The CDR3 length is 15 residues. CDR1 ENHRY and CDR2 SYGVKD come from the germline V gene. The CDR3 reads CAISESGGMNTEAFF.

The V call is TRBV10-3, the J call TRBJ2-1; absent DNA, TCRdb's TRBD2 call cannot be checked. The CDR3 sequence is 16 residues long. The germline V gene has CDR1 ENHRY and CDR2 SYGVKD. The CDR3 sequence: CAISESVAGGFNEQFF.

The chain couples TRBV4-3 to TRBJ2-6. Germline CDR1 reads LGHNA; CDR2 reads YSLEER. This CDR3 has 16 amino acids. The CDR3 loop is CASSQDGGAGANVLTF.

This sequence joins TRBV9 and TRBJ2-7. Per germline, CDR1 SGDLS and CDR2 YYNGEE. The CDR3 extends over 13 amino acids. The CDR3 region is CASSASALSEQYF.

The J gene is TRBJ1-1, the V gene TRBV12-3 or TRBV12-4; TCRdb's D call, TRBD1, is unchecked because there is no DNA. This CDR3 has 15 amino acids. Here the CDR3 reads CASREGARGNTEAFF.

The rearrangement uses TRBV9 and TRBJ2-3; TCRdb returns TRBD1, unconfirmable since there is no DNA. Germline V gene sequence: CDR1 SGDLS, CDR2 YYNGEE. The CDR3 covers 17 residues. The CDR3: CASSVEAGGIWTDTQYF. Complete variable domain (other parts from reference TRBV9 and TRBJ2-3): DSGVTQTPKHLITATGQRVTLRCSPRSGDLSVYWYQQSLDQGLQFLIQYYNGEERAKGNILERFSAQQFPDLHSELNLSSLELGDSALYFCASSVEAGGIWTDTQYFGPGTRLTVL.

The chain recombines TRBV2 with TRBJ1-1. Germline V CDR1 and CDR2: SNHLY, FYNNEI. The CDR3 length is 13 residues. CDR3 amino acids: CASSSDINTEAFF.

The chain has TRBV2 and TRBJ2-6; checking the TCRdb D call of TRBD2 is not possible without DNA. Germline CDR1 is SNHLY and CDR2 is FYNNEI. This CDR3 is built from 16 residues. CDR3 residues: CASRRVGDSGANVLTF.

The chain is built from TRBV7-9 and TRBJ2-1; TCRdb designates TRBD2, a call that cannot be tested without DNA. This CDR3 has 15 residues. Germline V CDR1 and CDR2: SEHNR, FQNEAQ (reference sequence). CDR3 in amino acids: CASSTGLAGTNEQFF. Full variable domain (missing parts from reference TRBV7-9 and TRBJ2-1): DTGVSQNPRHKITKRGQNVTFRCDPISEHNRLYWYRQTLGQGPEFLTYFQNEAQLEKSRLLSDRFSAERPKGSFSTLEIQRTEQGDSAMYLCASSTGLAGTNEQFFGPGTRLTVL.

The chain combines TRBV15 with TRBJ2-2; the D call from TCRdb, TRBD1, cannot be confirmed without DNA. CDR1 and CDR2 (germline): LNHNV, YYDKDF (reference sequence). This CDR3 has 15 amino acids. CDR3 residues: CATRPRGRVAGELFF.

The rearrangement joins TRBV6-2 or TRBV6-3 to TRBJ2-1; TCRdb's D call, TRBD1, is unchecked because there is no DNA. CDR1 and CDR2 from the germline V gene are MNHEY and SVGEGT. The CDR3 is 13 amino acids. This chain's CDR3 is CASSYGQGNEQFF.

V is TRBV21-1 and J is TRBJ2-3; TCRdb returns TRBD1, unconfirmable since there is no DNA. TRBV21-1 is a pseudogene locus. The CDR3 totals 14 residues. Here the CDR3 reads CASIDDRIGDTQYF.

The chain couples TRBV6-2 or TRBV6-3 to TRBJ2-1; the TCRdb call, TRBD1, lacks DNA for checking. CDR1 is MNHEY and CDR2 is SVGEGT in the germline V gene. The CDR3 sequence is 15 residues long. The CDR3 loop is CASSYSIGGAYEQFF.

The chain combines TRBV12-3 or TRBV12-4 with TRBJ2-5; TCRdb lists TRBD2, though no DNA is available to test this call. CDR3 size: 15 residues. This chain's CDR3 is CASSLRTSPGETQYF.

The CDR3 here is CASSTSATYNEQFF. The chain combines TRBV6-2 or TRBV6-3 with TRBJ2-1; TCRdb lists TRBD2, though no DNA is available to test this call. CDR1 is MNHEY, CDR2 SVGEGT, per germline. The CDR3 is 14 residues long.

The V and J genes are TRBV29-1 and TRBJ2-5; TCRdb indicates TRBD2, and absent DNA this call remains unverified. CDR3 length: 14 amino acids. CDR1 and CDR2 (germline): SQVTM, ANQGSEA. The CDR3: CSVPPGTRQETQYF. The full variable domain, rest sourced from reference TRBV29-1 and TRBJ2-5, is SAVISQKPSRDICQRGTSLTIQCQVDSQVTMMFWYRQQPGQSLTLIATANQGSEATYESGFVIDKFPISRPNLTFSTLTVSNMSPEDSSIYLCSVPPGTRQETQYFGPGTRLLVL.

V usage is TRBV2 and J usage is TRBJ2-5; TCRdb gives TRBD2 as the D gene, but with no DNA this cannot be confirmed. CDR3 length: 17 amino acids. The germline V gene encodes CDR1 SNHLY and CDR2 FYNNEI. The CDR3 region is CASSEEGQRGIQETQYF.

The chain carries TRBV5-8 and TRBJ2-3. This CDR3 has 15 residues. Per the germline V gene, CDR1 is SGHTS and CDR2 is YDEGEE. This chain's CDR3 is CASSPGTAGTDTQYF.

V gene TRBV12-3 or TRBV12-4 combines with J gene TRBJ1-5; lacking DNA, the TRBD1 call made by TCRdb goes unchecked. CDR3 size: 13 residues. The CDR3 region is CASTPTDNQPQHF.

The chain has TRBV5-1 and TRBJ2-1. The germline gives CDR1 SGHRS, CDR2 YFSETQ. The CDR3 spans 13 residues. CDR3 region: CASMPENYNEQFF.

The chain joins TRBV4-1 to TRBJ1-1. This CDR3 comprises 14 residues. Germline V CDR1 and CDR2: MGHRA, YSYEKL. CDR3 loop: CASSQIDRNTEAFF.